The 14 T cell receptor beta chains listed next were all sequenced from one sample in a study of blood T cells in healthy people across ages. Combining a sample-barcoded 5' primer with a J-beta primer mix, a second PCR ran for roughly 6 to 12 cycles. TCRdb processed the 5' RACE reads anew with MiXCR; each CDR3 protein has one entry. The sample records over 550,000 distinct CDR3 sequences, less than 35% being singletons. Material for sequencing was blood. These receptors all come from a woman older than 75 in good health.

This clonotype was seen many times. The rearrangement uses TRBV15 and TRBJ1-5; 7 bases fit TRBD1. V lost 3 bases to trimming and J lost 4 bases; unmatched junction nucleotides: 6. The CDR3 is made up of 15 amino acids. The germline V gene has CDR1 LNHNV and CDR2 YYDKDF (reference sequence). CDR3 residues: CATSSYRDRNQPQHF. The CDR3 DNA is TGTGCCACCAGCAGCTACCGGGACAGAAATCAGCCCCAGCATTTT.

This clonotype has at least ten counts. This rearrangement joins TRBV6-1 to TRBJ2-7; 10 positions agree with TRBD1. The germline V gene has CDR1 MNHNS and CDR2 SASEGT. J gave up 1 base and V 6 bases, and 6 bases lay outside the gene matches. The CDR3 is made up of 15 amino acids. The CDR3: CASSASGQGSYEQYF. CDR3 DNA: TGTGCCAGCAGCGCCTCGGGACAGGGGTCCTACGAGCAGTACTTC.

Ten or more counts support this clonotype. CDR3 bases: TGTGCCAGCAGCGTAGACTGGACGGCGACAACTAATGAAAAACTGTTTTTT. It translates to CASSVDWTATTNEKLFF. The chain combines TRBV9 with TRBJ1-4; D remains unclear. This CDR3 comprises 17 residues. The ends were cut back, 0 bases at V and 0 bases at J, with 12 bases in the middle. Germline assignment: CDR1 SGDLS and CDR2 YYNGEE.

This clonotype was counted a few times. CDR3 sequence: CSVEIGRGRGTEAFF. The CDR3 DNA is TGCAGCGTTGAAATTGGCAGGGGGCGAGGGACTGAAGCTTTCTTT. V usage is TRBV29-1 and J usage is TRBJ1-1, with 8 positions matching TRBD1. Germline assignment: CDR1 SQVTM and CDR2 ANQGSEA. This CDR3 is built from 15 residues. V shed 2 bases and J 5 bases; nucleotides not matched to a gene: 10.

This chain connects TRBV7-9 to TRBJ2-7, with 7 bases matching TRBD2. The CDR3 runs 13 residues. Trimming at V came to 8 bases and at J to 7 bases, leaving 11 bases not matched to a gene. The V gene's germline CDR1 is SEHNR and CDR2 FQNEAQ (reference sequence). The CDR3 loop is CASLADSYNEQYF. The CDR3 DNA sequence: TGTGCCAGCCTAGCGGATTCCTACAATGAGCAGTACTTC. Based on the CDR3 plus reference TRBV7-9 and TRBJ2-7, the full variable domain is DTGVSQNPRHKITKRGQNVTFRCDPISEHNRLYWYRQTLGQGPEFLTYFQNEAQLEKSRLLSDRFSAERPKGSFSTLEIQRTEQGDSAMYLCASLADSYNEQYFGPGTRLTVT.

The chain carries TRBV6-6 and TRBJ1-2; 7 bases fit TRBD1. Germline V gives CDR1 MNHNY, CDR2 SVGAGI (reference sequence). This CDR3 is built from 16 residues. The trim removed 7 bases at V and 4 bases at J, leaving 15 bases unmatched. CDR3 DNA: TGTGCCAGCACCAACGTGAGGGAGGGGGCGGGCTATGGCTACACCTTC. Its protein is CASTNVREGAGYGYTF.

Ten or more counts support this clonotype. The chain couples TRBV7-6 to TRBJ2-5; a possible D gene is TRBD2 (5 bases). The length of the CDR3 is 16 residues. Germline CDR1 is SGHVS and CDR2 is FNYEAQ. V dropped 1 base and J dropped 4 bases, with 16 bases sitting between them. The CDR3 reads CASSLVLYGKRETQYF. CDR3 in DNA: TGTGCCAGCAGCTTAGTTCTATACGGGAAGCGAGAGACCCAGTACTTC.

This clonotype turned up a few times. The chain employs TRBV15 and TRBJ1-1; 11 nucleotides agree with TRBD1. V lost 3 bases, J lost 12 bases, and 12 bases stayed unmatched. The CDR3 extends over 15 amino acids. Germline V gives CDR1 LNHNV, CDR2 YYDKDF (reference sequence). Here the CDR3 DNA reads TGTGCCACCAGCAGGGAGGGGACAGGGGGATTTTCAACTTTCTTT. It translates to CATSREGTGGFSTFF.

Comment on this clonotype: This may be a read error, as it is one base from a much larger clone. V is TRBV5-1 and J is TRBJ2-5; 8 bases are a match to TRBD1. CDR3 length: 15 residues. CDR1 is SGHRS, CDR2 YFSETQ, per germline. V dropped 1 base and J dropped 5; count of bases not matched to a gene: 7. CDR3 bases: TGCGCCAGCAGCTTGCAGGGGGCAATATGGGAGACCCAGTACTTC. Protein product: CASSLQGAIWETQYF.

The chain carries TRBV6-2 or TRBV6-3 and TRBJ1-2; D is perhaps TRBD1 (6 bases). CDR1 and CDR2 (germline): MNHEY, SVGEGT. V was pared by 2 bases and J by 6 bases, with 22 bases between. The CDR3 consists of 17 residues. CDR3 residues: CASSYSRGRGPWNGYTF. DNA of the CDR3: TGTGCCAGCAGTTACAGTCGGGGGCGCGGGCCCTGGAATGGCTACACCTTC.

This clonotype was seen at least ten times. The chain has TRBV6-5 and TRBJ2-1, with 9 bases fitting TRBD2. Trimming removed 2 bases from V and 10 bases from J; junction bases left unmatched: 9. This CDR3 contains 15 residues. Germline assignment: CDR1 MNHEY and CDR2 SVGAGI. CDR3 sequence (DNA): TGTGCCAGCAGTTACGGAGGCGGGGGGGCATGGGAGCAGTTCTTC. It specifies CASSYGGGGAWEQFF.

This rearrangement joins TRBV28 to TRBJ1-5, with a weak D call TRBD1 (5 bases). CDR3 length: 16 amino acids. The V end lost 5 bases, the J end lost 7 bases, and 21 bases lay between the germline ends. Germline V gene data show CDR1 as MDHEN and CDR2 as SYDVKM. CDR3 amino acids: CASSLLDGRARQPQHF. The CDR3 DNA reads TGTGCCAGCAGTCTCCTAGATGGCAGGGCCAGGCAGCCCCAGCATTTT.

Of note for this clonotype: A read error may explain this, as a much larger clone is one base away. V usage is TRBV11-2 and J usage is TRBJ2-3; D may match TRBD1 or TRBD2 (5 bases each). CDR3 length: 14 amino acids. Germline CDR1 is SGHAT and CDR2 is FQNNGV. Between the trimmed V and J ends, which lost 8 bases and 3 bases, there was a span of 15 bases. The CDR3 coding sequence is TGTGCCAGCGGCCGGATCAGGGAGACAGATACGCAGTATTTT. Translated: CASGRIRETDTQYF.

This clonotype was seen many times. The chain has TRBV2 and TRBJ2-3; possibly TRBD1 for D (6 bases). V was shortened by 6 bases and J by 0 bases, with 10 bases between the two germline ends. The germline V gene encodes CDR1 SNHLY and CDR2 FYNNEI. This CDR3 comprises 14 residues. The CDR3 spells CASSRDTSTDTQYF. The CDR3, as DNA: TGTGCCAGCAGCCGGGACACAAGCACAGATACGCAGTATTTT.